The next 18 T cell receptor beta chains were all read from a single sample in a study of HIV-infected patients and healthy controls. Alpha and beta constant-region primers primed reverse transcription of approximately 500 ng RNA. Using multiplexing indices, alpha and beta chain libraries were generated apart by chain-specific third strand synthesis. A single record per CDR3 protein comes from TCRdb applying MiXCR to the 5' RACE reads. The sample records some 19,000 distinct CDR3 sequences, roughly a tenth being singletons. No cell fractionation was done, so the repertoire covers all unsorted peripheral blood T cells. The sequencing input was blood. These receptors all stem from an adult in good health.

This clonotype was observed at least ten times. The chain joins TRBV28 to TRBJ2-5; D call uncertain. V was trimmed by 2 bases and J by 3 bases, leaving 7 bases between them. Germline CDR1 reads MDHEN; CDR2 reads SYDVKM. The CDR3 runs to 13 residues. As DNA, the CDR3 is TGTGCCAGCAGTTTACTGGCGGAAGAGACCCAGTACTTC. This sequence encodes CASSLLAEETQYF.

This clonotype was recorded many times. The chain uses TRBV25-1 and TRBJ2-3; D gene unclear. Germline V CDR1 and CDR2: MGHDK, SYGVNS. Trimming left V 2 bases short and J 1 base short, with 4 bases between. This CDR3 is 13 amino acids long. CDR3: CASSEARTDTQYF. CDR3 sequence (DNA): TGTGCCAGCAGTGAAGCTCGCACAGATACGCAGTATTTT.

This clonotype is medium-sized within its sample. J is TRBJ1-1 and V is TRBV11-2; tentatively, D is TRBD1 (5 bases). This CDR3 comprises 14 residues. V lost 6 bases, J lost 4 bases, and 15 bases lay in between. The germline V gene encodes CDR1 SGHAT and CDR2 FQNNGV. The CDR3 DNA reads TGTGCCAGCAGTCCCGGCCCCGGGGGCACTGAAGCTTTCTTT. Its translation is CASSPGPGGTEAFF.

This clonotype appeared many times. As DNA, the CDR3 is TGTGCCAGCAGTTTAGCGGGGCTGAATGAGCAGTTCTTC. Amino acids: CASSLAGLNEQFF. V gene TRBV12-3 or TRBV12-4 combines with J gene TRBJ2-1, with TRBD1 as a possible D gene (5 bases). V dropped 0 bases and J dropped 7 bases, with 7 bases sitting between them. The CDR3 length is 13 residues.

This clonotype was detected once. The chain joins TRBV12-3 or TRBV12-4 to TRBJ2-5, with D perhaps TRBD2 (6 bases). V lost 6 bases, J lost 1 base, and 12 bases lay in between. The CDR3 consists of 14 residues. The CDR3 protein is CASSTTRGQETQYF. The CDR3 nucleotides are TGTGCCAGCAGCACTACGCGGGGCCAAGAGACCCAGTACTTC.

This clonotype has a count of ten or more. This chain uses TRBV6-1 with TRBJ2-1, with D hard to call. The CDR3 is made up of 17 amino acids. CDR1 is MNHNS and CDR2 is SASEGT in the germline V gene. The V gene lost 4 bases and the J gene lost 0 bases, with 16 bases spanning the gap. The CDR3 region has the DNA TGTGCCAGCAGTGTCTTTTCTTTGCGACCCTCCTACAATGAGCAGTTCTTC. Its protein is CASSVFSLRPSYNEQFF.

This clonotype appeared a few times. This chain joins TRBV6-5 and TRBJ2-3; a possible D gene is TRBD2 (6 bases). Germline V gene lookup returns CDR1 MNHEY and CDR2 SVGAGI. The ends were cut back, 6 bases at V and 2 bases at J, with 12 bases in the middle. CDR3 length: 14 amino acids. CDR3 residues: CASRTGTSTDTQYF. The DNA for the CDR3 is TGTGCCAGCAGGACCGGGACTTCCACAGATACGCAGTATTTT.

Judged by abundance, this clonotype is medium-sized (0.01 to 0.1%). The V and J genes are TRBV28 and TRBJ2-3, with 9 bases aligning to TRBD2. In germline, CDR1 is MDHEN, CDR2 SYDVKM. The V and J ends lost 4 bases and 2 bases, in that order; junction bases with no gene match: 4. The CDR3 loop spans 15 amino acids. The CDR3 loop is CASSYGGRDTDTQYF. As DNA, the CDR3 is TGTGCCAGCAGTTACGGCGGGAGGGACACAGATACGCAGTATTTT. The full variable domain, with the rest looked up from reference TRBV28 and TRBJ2-3, is DVKVTQSSRYLVKRTGEKVFLECVQDMDHENMFWYRQDPGLGLRLIYFSYDVKMKEKGDIPEGYSVSREKKERFSLILESASTNQTSMYLCASSYGGRDTDTQYFGPGTRLTVL.

This clonotype was counted many times. This chain connects TRBV20-1 to TRBJ2-1; 10 positions agree with TRBD2. Germline V gene lookup returns CDR1 DFQATT and CDR2 SNEGSKA (reference sequence). With V trimmed by 3 bases and J by 5 bases, 4 bases remained unmatched. The CDR3 length is 14 residues. The CDR3: CSARGAGGDNEQFF. DNA of the CDR3: TGCAGTGCTAGGGGAGCGGGAGGGGACAATGAGCAGTTCTTC.

CDR3 coding DNA: TGCGCCAGCAGCCAAGCGGGACTAGCGGGACGCGCGACGCAGTATTTT. This translates into CASSQAGLAGRATQYF. The gene calls are TRBV4-3 and TRBJ2-3, with TRBD2 matching over 13 bases. The CDR3 length is 16 residues. V lost 1 base and J lost 9; bases outside the gene matches: 7. Germline V gene data show CDR1 as LGHNA and CDR2 as YSLEER.

Sample share makes this clonotype medium-sized. The rearrangement joins TRBV20-1 to TRBJ2-5; 7 bases are shared with TRBD2. CDR1 is DFQATT, CDR2 SNEGSKA, per germline (reference sequence). The CDR3 totals 16 residues. The ends lost 0 bases at V and 0 bases at J; junction bases unmatched: 7. Here the CDR3 reads CSARDAASGNQETQYF. CDR3 DNA sequence: TGCAGTGCTAGAGATGCGGCTAGCGGAAACCAAGAGACCCAGTACTTC.

V gene TRBV19 combines with J gene TRBJ1-1; 8 bases are a match to TRBD1. The CDR3 has 14 amino acids. Germline V gene data show CDR1 as LNHDA and CDR2 as SQIVND (reference sequence). Germline trimming cut 7 bases from V and 2 bases from J; bases unmatched to any gene: 6. CDR3 sequence (DNA): TGTGCCAGTAACAACCAGGGGGCAAACACTGAAGCTTTCTTT. Translated, it gives CASNNQGANTEAFF.

The chain is built from TRBV28 and TRBJ1-2; D gene ambiguous. V lost 7 bases to trimming and J lost 4 bases, with 7 bases between them. Germline V gene lookup returns CDR1 MDHEN and CDR2 SYDVKM. The CDR3 totals 11 residues. The CDR3 nucleotides read TGTGCCAGCACATCAGTCTATGGCTACACCTTC. Its protein is CASTSVYGYTF.

This clonotype has ten or more counts. The CDR3 DNA follows: TGTGCCAGCGGTACCCCCGGGCAGCTTACTGAAGCTTTCTTT. It encodes CASGTPGQLTEAFF. The chain recombines TRBV11-2 with TRBJ1-1; unclear D gene. The CDR3 contains 14 residues. V dropped 8 bases and J dropped 5 bases, with 18 bases sitting between them. The germline V gene has CDR1 SGHAT and CDR2 FQNNGV.

This clonotype appeared many times. The CDR3, as DNA: TGCGCCAGCAGCTTGTGGCGGGAGCCTGACGAGCAGTACTTC. It encodes CASSLWREPDEQYF. This chain uses TRBV5-1 with TRBJ2-7; TRBD2 matches at 7 bases. V lost 1 base, J lost 5 bases, and 6 bases stayed unmatched. Germline CDR1 is SGHRS and CDR2 is YFSETQ. The CDR3 loop spans 14 amino acids.

By proportion, this clonotype is medium-sized (0.01 to 0.1%). The chain combines TRBV6-4 with TRBJ2-1; TRBD2 might be the D (6 bases). Germline assignment: CDR1 MRHNA and CDR2 SNTAGT. The CDR3 has 15 amino acids. V was shortened by 0 bases and J by 0 bases, with 6 bases between the two germline ends. In DNA form, the CDR3 reads TGTGCCAGCAGTGACTCTAGCGGCTCCTACAATGAGCAGTTCTTC. This gives the protein CASSDSSGSYNEQFF.

This clonotype was counted at least ten times. V and J are TRBV7-2 and TRBJ2-3, with a tentative D call TRBD1 (5 bases). Trimming pared 1 base from V and 4 bases from J, leaving 12 bases between. The CDR3 is 15 residues long. In germline, CDR1 is SGHTA, CDR2 FQGNSA. CDR3 in DNA: TGTGCCAGCAGCTTAGTAGGGGCGCACGCAGATACGCAGTATTTT. Translation: CASSLVGAHADTQYF.

This clonotype is categorized as medium-sized. V gene TRBV20-1 combines with J gene TRBJ2-4, with D tentatively TRBD2 (5 bases). Trimming shortened V by 6 bases and J by 6 bases, and 21 bases separated the two germline ends. This CDR3 is built from 15 residues. CDR1 is DFQATT, CDR2 SNEGSKA, per germline (reference sequence). The CDR3 region has the DNA TGCAGTGCAAATCCACTCGTGAGGGCCGGAAACATTCAGTACTTC. As protein: CSANPLVRAGNIQYF.